The 28 T cell receptor beta chains in this list originate from one sample, sequenced in a study of T cells after somatic rescue of genetic block. Clones were read by immunoSEQ multiplex PCR, and TCRdb kept only the in-frame ones, dropping some. This sample has more than 9,500 clones; about 69% occur once, and the top ten carry just under 20%. The sequenced sample was peripheral blood mononuclear cells (PBMCs). These receptor sequences come from a boy younger than 18.

V usage is TRBV11-2 and J usage is TRBJ2-5; TRBD2 might be the D (6 bases). The V gene's germline CDR1 is SGHAT and CDR2 FQNNGV. The CDR3 covers 14 residues. The V end was cut by 1 base, the J end by 5 bases, with 11 bases between. This CDR3 reads CASSLVRGKETQYF. The CDR3 DNA follows: TGTGCCAGCAGCTTAGTTCGGGGGAAGGAGACCCAGTACTTC.

This clone was recorded only once. The V and J genes are TRBV6-5 and TRBJ2-7; perhaps TRBD2 as D (5 bases). The CDR3 sequence is 15 residues long. Germline values: CDR1 MNHEY, CDR2 SVGAGI. Deletions cut 8 bases from V and 2 bases from J, with 19 bases between. The CDR3 reads CASGLIATPTYEQYF. For the CDR3, the DNA is TGTGCCAGCGGTCTTATAGCGACGCCGACCTACGAGCAGTACTTC.

V usage is TRBV28 and J usage is TRBJ1-3; 7 bases are shared with TRBD1. Germline V CDR1 and CDR2: MDHEN, SYDVKM. With 6 bases clipped from V and 0 bases from J, the junction kept 29 bases outside the gene matches. This CDR3 is built from 23 residues. The DNA for the CDR3 is TGTGCCAGCAGACAGGGCCCTCCGGGACAGAACTTTTTAAACTTTTTCTCTGGAAACACCATATATTTT. Protein product: CASRQGPPGQNFLNFFSGNTIYF. The variable domain in full, with the rest retrieved from reference TRBV28 and TRBJ1-3, is DVKVTQSSRYLVKRTGEKVFLECVQDMDHENMFWYRQDPGLGLRLIYFSYDVKMKEKGDIPEGYSVSREKKERFSLILESASTNQTSMYLCASRQGPPGQNFLNFFSGNTIYFGEGSWLTVV.

The V and J genes are TRBV19 and TRBJ2-5; no firm D call. In germline, CDR1 is LNHDA, CDR2 SQIVND (reference sequence). The V end was cut by 6 bases, the J end by 4 bases, with 12 bases between. The CDR3 covers 13 residues. In DNA form, the CDR3 reads TGTGCCAGTAGCCATAGAAGGGCAGAGACCCAGTACTTC. This gives the protein CASSHRRAETQYF.

The rearrangement links TRBV5-1 to TRBJ2-2; D might be TRBD1 or TRBD2, each matching 6 bases. The CDR3 runs 15 residues. Germline CDR1 and CDR2: SGHRS and YFSETQ. V lost 6 bases to trimming and J lost 7 bases, with 19 bases between them. The CDR3 spells CASIPPGGPIGELFF. Here the CDR3 DNA reads TGCGCCAGCATCCCCCCTGGGGGGCCGATCGGGGAGCTGTTTTTT.

The J gene is TRBJ2-2, the V gene TRBV7-6; 7 bases map to TRBD2. The CDR3 runs 13 residues. Germline CDR1 and CDR2: SGHVS and FNYEAQ. After removal of 6 bases from V and 7 bases from J, the junction contained 5 bases not matched to a gene. The CDR3 loop reads CASRRGEVGELFF. The CDR3 coding sequence is TGTGCCAGCAGACGGGGGGAGGTCGGGGAGCTGTTTTTT.

This clone turned up a few times. The chain employs TRBV28 and TRBJ1-1; D perhaps matches TRBD1 (5 bases). Trimming removed 2 bases from V and 11 bases from J, with 15 bases in between. CDR3 length: 13 residues. Germline V gene lookup returns CDR1 MDHEN and CDR2 SYDVKM. CDR3 residues: CASSLRYMTAAFF. The CDR3 coding sequence is TGTGCCAGCAGTTTAAGGTACATGACAGCGGCTTTCTTT.

This clone was observed a handful of times. The V gene is TRBV6-6, the J gene TRBJ2-7; D unresolved. With 0 bases removed from V and 5 bases from J, the gap between germline ends came to 8 bases. The germline V gene encodes CDR1 MNHNY and CDR2 SVGAGI (reference sequence). This CDR3 contains 13 residues. The CDR3 coding sequence is TGTGCCAGCAGTTACTCCCTCGGCGACGAGCAGTACTTC. This gives the protein CASSYSLGDEQYF.

The rearrangement links TRBV11-3 to TRBJ2-5; D uncertain. Germline V lookup: CDR1 SGHNT, CDR2 YENEEA. The CDR3 has 15 residues. Trimming stripped 0 bases from V and 2 bases from J, with 10 bases between. CDR3 loop: CASSLDAGRQETQYF. The CDR3 coding sequence is TGTGCCAGCAGCTTAGATGCAGGCAGACAAGAGACCCAGTACTTC.

The rearrangement links TRBV28 to TRBJ2-3; D is uncertain. The CDR3 loop spans 14 amino acids. V lost 2 bases to trimming and J lost 2 bases, with 8 bases between them. Per germline, CDR1 MDHEN and CDR2 SYDVKM. The CDR3 DNA sequence: TGTGCCAGCAGTTTAGAAGTGATCACAGATACGCAGTATTTT. The encoded protein is CASSLEVITDTQYF. The variable domain in full, completed from reference TRBV28 and TRBJ2-3, reads DVKVTQSSRYLVKRTGEKVFLECVQDMDHENMFWYRQDPGLGLRLIYFSYDVKMKEKGDIPEGYSVSREKKERFSLILESASTNQTSMYLCASSLEVITDTQYFGPGTRLTVL.

The J gene is TRBJ1-1, the V gene TRBV5-4, with 8 bases lining up with TRBD1. This CDR3 is 15 amino acids long. Germline V gene data show CDR1 as SGHNT and CDR2 as YYREEE (reference sequence). J gave up 5 bases and V 0 bases, and 6 bases lay outside the gene matches. Here the CDR3 reads CASSLAGQGSTEAFF. CDR3 DNA: TGTGCCAGCAGCTTGGCCGGACAGGGTAGTACTGAAGCTTTCTTT.

This clone has a handful of counts. DNA for the CDR3: TGTGCCAGCAGCTTAGGGGGGCCACAAGAGACCCAGTACTTC. Translating gives CASSLGGPQETQYF. The rearrangement joins TRBV7-9 to TRBJ2-5, with a weak D call TRBD1 (6 bases). Trimming took off 1 base at V and 2 bases at J, with 8 bases between the two ends. The germline gives CDR1 SEHNR, CDR2 FQNEAQ (reference sequence). The CDR3 is 14 residues long. The entire variable domain, with the rest obtained from reference TRBV7-9 and TRBJ2-5, is as follows: DTGVSQNPRHKITKRGQNVTFRCDPISEHNRLYWYRQTLGQGPEFLTYFQNEAQLEKSRLLSDRFSAERPKGSFSTLEIQRTEQGDSAMYLCASSLGGPQETQYFGPGTRLLVL.

The chain couples TRBV5-1 to TRBJ2-1; unclear D gene. CDR3 size: 15 residues. The V end was cut by 1 base, the J end by 0 bases, with 8 bases between. Germline lookup yields CDR1 SGHRS and CDR2 YFSETQ. CDR3 DNA sequence: TGCGCCAGCAGCTTGTCTCCCTTCTCCTACAATGAGCAGTTCTTC. This codes for CASSLSPFSYNEQFF.

This clone is a singleton in its sample. The rearrangement uses TRBV14 and TRBJ1-6; a weak D match, TRBD1 (5 bases). Germline CDR1 SGHDN, CDR2 FVKESK. CDR3 length: 16 amino acids. Trimming shortened V by 4 bases and J by 3 bases, and 13 bases separated the two germline ends. CDR3 DNA: TGTGCCAGCAGCCCCCTTGGGGGTCTCTATAATTCACCCCTCCACTTT. It yields the protein CASSPLGGLYNSPLHF.

This chain joins TRBV5-4 and TRBJ2-2; 12 nucleotides line up with TRBD1. The length of the CDR3 is 17 residues. Per germline, CDR1 SGHNT and CDR2 YYREEE (reference sequence). Trimming cost V 6 bases and J 4 bases; bases outside gene matches: 10. Here the CDR3 reads CASTHPGTGGITGELFF. For the CDR3, the DNA is TGTGCCAGCACCCACCCCGGGACAGGGGGCATCACCGGGGAGCTGTTTTTT.

The rearrangement links TRBV5-1 to TRBJ1-2; TRBD1 matches at 10 bases. The CDR3 is 15 residues long. Unmatched junction bases numbered 9, after V lost 4 bases and J lost 6 bases. Germline CDR1 is SGHRS and CDR2 is YFSETQ. The CDR3 region has the DNA TGCGCCAGCAGCGCAGGACAGGGGGAGAAGAATGGCTACACCTTC. This sequence encodes CASSAGQGEKNGYTF.

The chain couples TRBV5-4 to TRBJ1-1; TRBD1 matches 7 bases. The CDR3 is 13 amino acids. J lost 4 bases, V lost 1 base, and 1 base had no gene match. Looked up from germline, CDR1 is SGHNT and CDR2 is YYREEE (reference sequence). The DNA for the CDR3 is TGTGCCAGCAGCTTGCAGGGGGTCACTGAAGCTTTCTTT. Protein product: CASSLQGVTEAFF.

This chain uses TRBV11-2 with TRBJ2-1; D unresolved. Between the trimmed V and J ends, which lost 5 bases and 7 bases, there was a span of 12 bases. The CDR3 totals 13 residues. Germline values: CDR1 SGHAT, CDR2 FQNNGV. The CDR3 DNA reads as TGTGCCAGCAGCCAAGAAGGGATGAATGAGCAGTTCTTC. This encodes CASSQEGMNEQFF. Based on the CDR3 plus reference TRBV11-2 and TRBJ2-1, the full variable domain is EAGVAQSPRYKIIEKRQSVAFWCNPISGHATLYWYQQILGQGPKLLIQFQNNGVVDDSQLPKDRFSAERLKGVDSTLKIQPAKLEDSAVYLCASSQEGMNEQFFGPGTRLTVL.

Only a few counts were recorded for this clone. The rearrangement links TRBV29-1 to TRBJ1-1; D unresolved. The germline V gene has CDR1 SQVTM and CDR2 ANQGSEA. The V gene lost 4 bases and the J gene lost 5 bases, with 8 bases spanning the gap. This CDR3 region has 11 residues. The CDR3 nucleotides read TGCAGCGTTGGGATGGGAACTGAAGCTTTCTTT. This sequence encodes CSVGMGTEAFF.

This rearrangement joins TRBV5-6 to TRBJ1-3; D is ambiguous. The V end was cut by 3 bases, the J end by 9 bases, with 10 bases between. Germline values: CDR1 SGHDT, CDR2 YYEEEE. The CDR3 spans 12 residues. In nucleotides, the CDR3 is TGTGCCAGCAGCTCTCCCCCGAGCACCATATATTTT. This codes for CASSSPPSTIYF.

The V call is TRBV2, the J call TRBJ2-3; D tentatively reads TRBD1 or TRBD2 (5 bases each). Germline-derived CDR1 and CDR2 are SNHLY and FYNNEI. The CDR3 loop spans 14 amino acids. V gave up 6 bases and J gave up 3 bases, with 13 bases separating them. In DNA form, the CDR3 reads TGTGCCAGCAGATTGGTGGGGGTAACAGATACGCAGTATTTT. The encoded protein is CASRLVGVTDTQYF.

In its sample, this clone was seen a few times. The genes are TRBV19 and TRBJ1-2; 7 bases are a match to TRBD1. V lost 8 bases to trimming and J lost 7 bases; unmatched junction nucleotides: 10. This CDR3 comprises 13 residues. Germline CDR1 is LNHDA and CDR2 is SQIVND (reference sequence). In nucleotides, the CDR3 is TGTGCCAGTGTTTCACGCGACAGGGTTGGCTACACCTTC. This codes for CASVSRDRVGYTF.

The CDR3 reads CASSQYVRPSGEQYF. In DNA form, the CDR3 reads TGTGCCAGCAGCCAATACGTCCGGCCCTCTGGGGAGCAGTACTTC. This rearrangement joins TRBV7-8 to TRBJ2-7; D is uncertain. Looked up from germline, CDR1 is SGHVS and CDR2 is FQNEAQ. V dropped 5 bases and J dropped 7 bases, with 21 bases sitting between them. The CDR3 sequence is 15 residues long.

The rearrangement links TRBV2 to TRBJ2-5; the match to TRBD2 covers 7 bases. Losses at the gene ends were 4 bases for V and 11 bases for J; bases not matched to a gene: 7. This CDR3 is 12 amino acids long. Germline V gene lookup returns CDR1 SNHLY and CDR2 FYNNEI. The CDR3 is CASSALASEQYF. CDR3 nucleotides: TGTGCCAGCAGTGCACTAGCGTCAGAGCAGTACTTC.

This clone was detected only a few times. Germline and junction disagree at one end, which may indicate a read error. The rearrangement links TRBV25-1 to TRBJ2-3; D gene unclear. This CDR3 spans 10 amino acids. Germline CDR1 is MGHDK and CDR2 is SYGVNS. The CDR3 reads CASSESTVFF. The CDR3 DNA reads TGTGCCAGCAGTGAATCCACAGTCTTTTTT.

Note on this clone: Its ends do not fully match the called genes, so a read error is possible. The chain joins TRBV28 to TRBJ1-2; the match to TRBD1 covers 7 bases. CDR3 length: 20 amino acids. CDR1 and CDR2 (germline): MDHEN, SYDVKM. This CDR3 is CASSAAGQKSYGYTGYGYTF. Here the CDR3 DNA reads TGTGCCAGCAGCGCCGCGGGACAGAAGTCCTATGGCTACACGGGGTATGGGTACACCTTC.

The chain joins TRBV7-5 to TRBJ2-3. TRBV7-5 is given as a pseudogene. The length of the CDR3 is 15 residues. This CDR3 reads CASSPTSISTNTQYF. The CDR3, as DNA: TGTGCCAGCAGCCCGACGTCGATATCCACAAATACGCAGTATTTT.

This chain links TRBV5-8 with TRBJ2-1; 10 nucleotides line up with TRBD2. The trim removed 4 bases at V and 4 bases at J, leaving 5 bases unmatched. Germline values: CDR1 SGHTS, CDR2 YDEGEE. This CDR3 is built from 15 residues. CDR3 region: CASSIGLAVYNEQFF. The CDR3 DNA sequence: TGTGCCAGCAGCATAGGACTAGCGGTTTACAATGAGCAGTTCTTC.